The rows below give T cell receptor beta chains drawn from one sample of a study of OX40 agonist ivuxolimab in advanced cancers. Here immunoSEQ multiplex PCR was the method, and the copy in TCRdb shows in-frame clones only, minus some. The profile shows tens of thousands of clones, 80% to 90% of them singletons. Sequencing was performed on CD4+ or CD8+ T cells sorted from blood, taken in a trial of the OX40 agonist ivuxolimab. The receptors stem from an adult with an advanced solid tumor such as melanoma, head and neck, liver or kidney cancer. The CDR3 runs from the conserved cysteine through the conserved F or W. Each record gives: CDR3 protein, CDR3 DNA, clone size, D gene, V gene, J gene. A D gene is named only where the DNA matches it firmly. Not every row has a clone size; where given, it reads once, few, many or a size class.

cdr3_aa: CASSTGNNGGELFF
cdr3_nt: TGCGCCAGCAGCACCGGGAACAATGGCGGGGAGCTGTTTTTT
clone_size: once
d_call: -
v_call: TRBV5-1
j_call: TRBJ2-2

cdr3_aa: CASSSPATTDTQYF
cdr3_nt: TGTGCCAGCAGCTCCCCGGCCACCACAGATACGCAGTATTTT
clone_size: -
d_call: -
v_call: TRBV7-9
j_call: TRBJ2-3

cdr3_aa: CASSQDGGAEQFF
cdr3_nt: TGCGCCAGCAGCCAAGATGGCGGGGCTGAGCAGTTCTTC
clone_size: once
d_call: -
v_call: TRBV4-3
j_call: TRBJ2-1

cdr3_aa: CASSLSGTLFSDTQYF
cdr3_nt: TGCGCCAGCAGCTTATCCGGGACTCTATTTTCAGATACGCAGTATTTT
clone_size: -
d_call: -
v_call: TRBV5-1
j_call: TRBJ2-3

cdr3_aa: CASSLGTTSTDTQYF
cdr3_nt: TGTGCCAGCAGCCTAGGGACAACTAGCACAGATACGCAGTATTTT
clone_size: -
d_call: -
v_call: TRBV7-8
j_call: TRBJ2-3

cdr3_aa: CAWSAEDHGELFF
cdr3_nt: TGTGCCTGGAGTGCTGAGGATCACGGGGAGCTGTTTTTT
clone_size: -
d_call: -
v_call: TRBV30
j_call: TRBJ2-2

cdr3_aa: CASSLGWSRARSTDTQYF
cdr3_nt: TGTGCCAGCAGCTTGGGATGGTCTCGGGCGCGTAGCACAGATACGCAGTATTTT
clone_size: -
d_call: -
v_call: TRBV5-5
j_call: TRBJ2-3

cdr3_aa: CASSPGTASYEQYF
cdr3_nt: TGTGCCAGCAGTCCAGGGACGGCCTCCTACGAGCAGTACTTC
clone_size: -
d_call: -
v_call: TRBV27
j_call: TRBJ2-7

cdr3_aa: CASSQDQGTGGDEQYF
cdr3_nt: TGTGCCAGCAGCCAAGATCAGGGGACAGGGGGTGACGAGCAGTACTTC
clone_size: -
d_call: TRBD1
v_call: TRBV14
j_call: TRBJ2-7

cdr3_aa: CASSLGLAGEWYEQYF
cdr3_nt: TGTGCCAGCAGCCTAGGACTAGCGGGAGAATGGTACGAGCAGTACTTC
clone_size: few
d_call: TRBD2
v_call: TRBV5-6
j_call: TRBJ2-7

cdr3_aa: CASSQELRREGGEKLFF
cdr3_nt: TGCGCCAGCAGCCAAGAACTGAGGCGAGAGGGGGGTGAAAAACTGTTTTTT
clone_size: -
d_call: -
v_call: TRBV4-3
j_call: TRBJ1-4

cdr3_aa: CASSLAGQHNEQFF
cdr3_nt: TGTGCCAGCAGTCTCGCGGGACAACATAATGAGCAGTTCTTC
clone_size: -
d_call: -
v_call: TRBV27
j_call: TRBJ2-1

cdr3_aa: CASRASGPSYEQYF
cdr3_nt: TGTGCCAGCAGGGCTAGCGGACCCTCCTACGAGCAGTACTTC
clone_size: -
d_call: TRBD2
v_call: TRBV6-5
j_call: TRBJ2-7

cdr3_aa: CASRPNPWDSFAQYF
cdr3_nt: TGTGCCAGCAGACCGAACCCCTGGGACTCCTTCGCGCAGTATTTT
clone_size: -
d_call: -
v_call: TRBV7-8
j_call: TRBJ2-3

cdr3_aa: CASSPETGVFETQYF
cdr3_nt: TGTGCCAGCTCACCTGAGACAGGGGTGTTCGAGACCCAGTACTTC
clone_size: once
d_call: TRBD1
v_call: TRBV18
j_call: TRBJ2-5

cdr3_aa: CASSQGVDFYEQYF
cdr3_nt: TGCGCCAGCAGCCAAGGAGTGGATTTCTACGAGCAGTACTTC
clone_size: -
d_call: -
v_call: TRBV4-1
j_call: TRBJ2-7

cdr3_aa: CASSLRMPDLTLDTYEQYF
cdr3_nt: TGTGCCAGCAGCTTAAGGATGCCGGATCTTACTCTTGACACCTACGAGCAGTACTTC
clone_size: -
d_call: -
v_call: TRBV11-2
j_call: TRBJ2-7

cdr3_aa: CASSYQETQYF
cdr3_nt: TGTGCCAGCTCTTATCAAGAGACCCAGTACTTC
clone_size: -
d_call: -
v_call: TRBV18
j_call: TRBJ2-5

cdr3_aa: CASSLGLALDTQYF
cdr3_nt: TGTGCCAGCAGCCTTGGACTAGCGTTAGATACGCAGTATTTT
clone_size: -
d_call: TRBD2
v_call: TRBV4-2
j_call: TRBJ2-3

cdr3_aa: CASIWEDQETQYF
cdr3_nt: TGTGCCAGCATCTGGGAGGACCAAGAGACCCAGTACTTC
clone_size: -
d_call: -
v_call: TRBV6-1
j_call: TRBJ2-5

cdr3_aa: CASSPRDSYTGELFF
cdr3_nt: TGTGCCAGCAGCCCCCGGGACAGTTACACCGGGGAGCTGTTTTTT
clone_size: -
d_call: TRBD1
v_call: TRBV11-3
j_call: TRBJ2-2

cdr3_aa: CASSLSTNLYNEQFF
cdr3_nt: TGTGCCAGCAGTTTATCTACTAACCTCTACAATGAGCAGTTCTTC
clone_size: -
d_call: -
v_call: TRBV27
j_call: TRBJ2-1

cdr3_aa: CASSVGGQGLYEQYF
cdr3_nt: TGTGCCAGCAGCGTAGGGGGACAGGGACTATACGAGCAGTACTTC
clone_size: -
d_call: TRBD1
v_call: TRBV9
j_call: TRBJ2-7

cdr3_aa: CSVEGGQGQSSYEQYF
cdr3_nt: TGCAGCGTTGAAGGGGGACAGGGCCAAAGCTCCTACGAGCAGTACTTC
clone_size: -
d_call: TRBD1
v_call: TRBV29-1
j_call: TRBJ2-7

cdr3_aa: CASSPTGESYERYF
cdr3_nt: TGTGCCAGCAGTCCGACAGGGGAATCCTACGAGCGGTACTTC
clone_size: -
d_call: TRBD1
v_call: TRBV6-5
j_call: TRBJ2-7

cdr3_aa: CASRSGGSGYF
cdr3_nt: TGTGCCAGCAGGTCAGGAGGATCTGGGTACTTC
clone_size: -
d_call: -
v_call: TRBV6-8
j_call: TRBJ2-7

cdr3_aa: CASSYSGGNQPQHF
cdr3_nt: TGTGCCAGCAGTTACTCGGGAGGCAATCAGCCCCAGCATTTT
clone_size: -
d_call: -
v_call: TRBV6-5
j_call: TRBJ1-5

cdr3_aa: CASDLGDGYGYTF
cdr3_nt: TGTGCCAGCGATTTAGGGGACGGCTATGGCTACACCTTC
clone_size: -
d_call: -
v_call: TRBV7-9
j_call: TRBJ1-2

cdr3_aa: CASSGLAEYNEQFF
cdr3_nt: TGTGCCAGCTCAGGACTAGCGGAGTACAATGAGCAGTTCTTC
clone_size: -
d_call: TRBD2
v_call: TRBV9
j_call: TRBJ2-1

cdr3_aa: CASSPAGSNYGYTF
cdr3_nt: TGCGCCAGCAGCCCCGCGGGGTCCAACTATGGCTACACCTTC
clone_size: once
d_call: -
v_call: TRBV4-3
j_call: TRBJ1-2

cdr3_aa: CASSSGTSGGAMETQYF
cdr3_nt: TGTGCCAGCAGCTCTGGGACTAGCGGGGGGGCAATGGAGACCCAGTACTTC
clone_size: -
d_call: TRBD2
v_call: TRBV7-9
j_call: TRBJ2-5

cdr3_aa: CASSFIRLSGHDYANEQFF
cdr3_nt: TGTGCCAGCAGTTTTATCCGTCTTAGTGGGCACGATTACGCCAATGAGCAGTTCTTC
clone_size: -
d_call: -
v_call: TRBV27
j_call: TRBJ2-1

cdr3_aa: CASSQTDRVSSYGYTF
cdr3_nt: TGCGCCAGCAGCCAAACCGACAGGGTATCCTCCTATGGCTACACCTTC
clone_size: few
d_call: TRBD1
v_call: TRBV4-3
j_call: TRBJ1-2

cdr3_aa: CASSFVAGNTGELFF
cdr3_nt: TGTGCCAGCAGTTTCGTAGCCGGGAACACCGGGGAGCTGTTTTTT
clone_size: -
d_call: -
v_call: TRBV27
j_call: TRBJ2-2

cdr3_aa: CASSLSGSSYNEQFF
cdr3_nt: TGTGCCAGCAGTCTTAGCGGGAGCTCCTACAATGAGCAGTTCTTC
clone_size: -
d_call: TRBD2
v_call: TRBV7-3
j_call: TRBJ2-1

cdr3_aa: CASSFQAALTSGANVLTF
cdr3_nt: TGTGCCAGCAGTTTCCAGGCAGCCCTGACCTCTGGGGCCAACGTCCTGACTTTC
clone_size: -
d_call: -
v_call: TRBV27
j_call: TRBJ2-6

cdr3_aa: CATSYTAGETQYF
cdr3_nt: TGTGCCACCAGTTACACAGCCGGAGAGACCCAGTACTTC
clone_size: few
d_call: -
v_call: TRBV15
j_call: TRBJ2-5

cdr3_aa: CASSFKDSSTDTQYF
cdr3_nt: TGTGCCAGCAGCTTCAAGGACAGTAGCACAGATACGCAGTATTTT
clone_size: -
d_call: -
v_call: TRBV7-6
j_call: TRBJ2-3

cdr3_aa: CASSKEGAGDQPQHF
cdr3_nt: TGTGCCAGCAGCAAAGAGGGGGCGGGGGATCAGCCCCAGCATTTT
clone_size: -
d_call: -
v_call: TRBV21-1
j_call: TRBJ1-5

cdr3_aa: CASSLAGGTYEQYF
cdr3_nt: TGTGCCAGCAGCTTAGCGGGAGGGACCTACGAGCAGTACTTC
clone_size: -
d_call: TRBD2
v_call: TRBV7-6
j_call: TRBJ2-7

cdr3_aa: CASSEDDTQYF
cdr3_nt: TGTGCCAGCAGTGAAGACGATACGCAGTATTTT
clone_size: -
d_call: -
v_call: TRBV2
j_call: TRBJ2-3

cdr3_aa: CASSPRAPGELFF
cdr3_nt: TGCGCCAGCAGCCCTAGGGCCCCCGGGGAGCTGTTTTTT
clone_size: -
d_call: -
v_call: TRBV5-1
j_call: TRBJ2-2

cdr3_aa: CASSDEPYEKLFF
cdr3_nt: TGTGCCAGTAGTGACGAACCCTATGAAAAACTGTTTTTT
clone_size: -
d_call: -
v_call: TRBV19
j_call: TRBJ1-4

cdr3_aa: CASSSSPGGTYNEQFF
cdr3_nt: TGTGCCAGCAGTTCCTCCCCCGGGGGTACCTACAATGAGCAGTTCTTC
clone_size: -
d_call: -
v_call: TRBV27
j_call: TRBJ2-1

cdr3_aa: CASRVASYNEQFF
cdr3_nt: TGTGCCAGCAGGGTAGCGTCCTACAATGAGCAGTTCTTC
clone_size: -
d_call: -
v_call: TRBV27
j_call: TRBJ2-1

cdr3_aa: CASSQGIGWELFF
cdr3_nt: TGCGCCAGCAGCCAAGGAATCGGGTGGGAGCTGTTTTTT
clone_size: -
d_call: -
v_call: TRBV4-3
j_call: TRBJ2-2

cdr3_aa: CASSLSLASTGELFF
cdr3_nt: TGTGCCAGCAGCTTAAGTCTAGCGAGTACCGGGGAGCTGTTTTTT
clone_size: once
d_call: -
v_call: TRBV7-3
j_call: TRBJ2-2

cdr3_aa: CASSFLSSGPYNEQFF
cdr3_nt: TGCGCCAGCAGCTTCCTTTCTAGCGGGCCATACAATGAGCAGTTCTTC
clone_size: -
d_call: TRBD2
v_call: TRBV5-1
j_call: TRBJ2-1

cdr3_aa: CASSVVSSSDTQYF
cdr3_nt: TGTGCCAGCAGCGTAGTCAGTAGCTCAGATACGCAGTATTTT
clone_size: few
d_call: -
v_call: TRBV9
j_call: TRBJ2-3

cdr3_aa: CASSQLAGGPYEQYF
cdr3_nt: TGCGCCAGCAGCCAACTAGCGGGGGGGCCATACGAGCAGTACTTC
clone_size: -
d_call: TRBD2
v_call: TRBV4-1
j_call: TRBJ2-7

cdr3_aa: CASSDIKTYEQYF
cdr3_nt: TGTGCCAGCAGTGACATAAAGACCTACGAGCAGTACTTC
clone_size: -
d_call: -
v_call: TRBV6-5
j_call: TRBJ2-7

cdr3_aa: CASSPSDVTYGYTF
cdr3_nt: TGTGCCAGCAGCCCCTCGGACGTAACCTATGGCTACACCTTC
clone_size: -
d_call: -
v_call: TRBV9
j_call: TRBJ1-2

cdr3_aa: CASSGSAYEQYF
cdr3_nt: TGTGCCAGCAGCGGGTCTGCCTACGAGCAGTACTTC
clone_size: -
d_call: -
v_call: TRBV2
j_call: TRBJ2-7